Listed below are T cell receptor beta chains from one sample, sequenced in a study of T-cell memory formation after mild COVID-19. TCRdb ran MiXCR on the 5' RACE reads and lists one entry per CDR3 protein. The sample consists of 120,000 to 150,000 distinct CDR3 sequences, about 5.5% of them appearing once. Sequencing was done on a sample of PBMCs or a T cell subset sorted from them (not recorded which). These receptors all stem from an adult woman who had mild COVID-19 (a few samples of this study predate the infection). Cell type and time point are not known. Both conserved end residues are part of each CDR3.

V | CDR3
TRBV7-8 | CASSSRGDPYEQYF
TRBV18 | CASSPWGQGALLGTEAFF
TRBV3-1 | CASSPGTSGGRYNEQFF
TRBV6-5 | CASTPGGLYEQYF
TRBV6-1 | CASSEPGQSFYEQYF
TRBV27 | CASSFSSGSETDTQYF
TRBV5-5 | CASSWTGGNRGTEAFF
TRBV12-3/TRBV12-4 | CASSHPSPDDRRHIQYF
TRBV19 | CASSTKGRKEGKNIQYF
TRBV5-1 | CASSLAGRAGELFF
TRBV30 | CAWRGTGLSYEQYF
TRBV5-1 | CASSLSENQPQHF
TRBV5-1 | CASSLAGGEQETQYF
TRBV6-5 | CASSYQGALMDTQYF
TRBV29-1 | CSVEEYTSRVNTGELFF
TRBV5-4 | CASSEDSNRPTGELFF
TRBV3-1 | CASSQMPGLAYEQYF
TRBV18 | CASSPSQGDFYGYTF
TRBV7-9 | CASSLRSGGADNEQFF
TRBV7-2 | CASSRTRALSYNEQFF
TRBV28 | CASSSLLGEQYF
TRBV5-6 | CASSPGTGAYEKLFF
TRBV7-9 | CASSLAQDGSYDQYF
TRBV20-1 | CSARDGTVEKLFF
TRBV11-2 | CASSTHRARSGYTF
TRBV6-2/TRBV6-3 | CASSFSSGLSYEQYF
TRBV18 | CASSPGETQYF
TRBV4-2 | CASSQVGVYNEQFF
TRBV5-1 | CASSLELGRPDTQYF
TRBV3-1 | CASSQGERTRYF
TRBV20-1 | CSVWGRENEQFF
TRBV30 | CAWSARLASYNEQFF
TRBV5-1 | CASSFRLANTGELFF
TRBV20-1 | CSARAGRNGELFF
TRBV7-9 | CASSVSGTDTEAFF
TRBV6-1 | CASNPGQTYNEQFF
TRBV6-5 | CASKTVSGNTIYF
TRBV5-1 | CASSFSGQNTEAFF
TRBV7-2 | CASSSYIYEQYF
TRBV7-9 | CASSSYRDSTYEQYF
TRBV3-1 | CASSQDPTGGNEQFF
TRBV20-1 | CSARDMAGANVLTF
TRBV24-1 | CAIRGGDTEAFF
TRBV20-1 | CSAGLAGTDTQYF
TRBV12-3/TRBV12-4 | CASRVTTSGEFF
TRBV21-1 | CASSGRGWSLAKNIQYF
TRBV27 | CASREGGLAGGYNEQFF
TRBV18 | CASSPWTGYQQETQYF
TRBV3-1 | CASSQGSSYNSPLHF
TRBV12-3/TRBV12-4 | CASSKGGYTF
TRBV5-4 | CASSPGTLNTEAFF
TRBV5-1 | CASSPHREGGEQFF
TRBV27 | CASRLSGGLFRNEQFF
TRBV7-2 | CASSLGSGPSFEQYF
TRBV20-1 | CSAPTSGPSGGEQFF